The 25 T cell receptor beta chains given below trace back to one sample, sequenced in a study of technical replicates of blood from a handful of donors (dated by TCRdb to 2015 to 2018). Library method: the immunoSEQ multiplex PCR assay. This immuneACCESS table, as held by TCRdb, lists in-frame sequences with V and J called but not all clones. Of the missing ones, under half trace to an unresolved V gene in checked studies; the others have no known cause. Here the sample has about 100,000 clones; nearly 97% occur a single time. The leading ten clones occupy 0.2% to 0.25% of the sample. Sequencing input: T cells isolated from PBMCs. These receptors were collected from a human donor in good health.

DNA for the CDR3: TGTGCCAGCGCCTCTCGGGGGGGCAGGGGGAATGTGCCTGAAGCTTTCTTT. Protein product: CASASRGGRGNVPEAFF. This chain uses TRBV28 with TRBJ1-1; TRBD1 aligns across 7 bases. This CDR3 is built from 17 residues. Trimming at V came to 8 bases and at J to 6 bases, leaving 21 bases not matched to a gene. Germline loops: CDR1 MDHEN, CDR2 SYDVKM.

This chain connects TRBV19 to TRBJ2-7, with D possibly TRBD1 on 5 matching bases. Looked up from germline, CDR1 is LNHDA and CDR2 is SQIVND (reference sequence). The CDR3 covers 14 residues. V lost 5 bases and J lost 6, with 17 bases in between. CDR3: CASSETVTALEQYF. DNA of the CDR3: TGTGCCAGTAGTGAGACAGTGACCGCCCTCGAGCAGTACTTC.

V usage is TRBV29-1 and J usage is TRBJ2-7; 8 bases align to TRBD1. Germline trimming cut 7 bases from V and 4 bases from J; bases unmatched to any gene: 6. The V gene's germline CDR1 is SQVTM and CDR2 ANQGSEA. This CDR3 is 12 amino acids long. In DNA form, the CDR3 reads TGCAGCGCTAGGACAGGGAGGTACGAGCAGTACTTC. Translation: CSARTGRYEQYF.

The chain uses TRBV7-9 and TRBJ2-5; 10 bases fit TRBD2. Germline CDR1 is SEHNR and CDR2 is FQNEAQ (reference sequence). The CDR3 has 18 residues. V shed 5 bases, J shed 4 bases, and the junction held 16 bases outside the gene matches. The CDR3 nucleotides are TGTGCCAGCAGCCCCATTACAGCTAGCGGGGGCCGAGGAGAGACCCAGTACTTC. This sequence encodes CASSPITASGGRGETQYF.

The CDR3 is CASSSGTSGKETQYF. The CDR3 nucleotides read TGTGCCAGCAGCTCAGGGACTAGCGGGAAAGAGACCCAGTACTTC. This sequence joins TRBV5-4 and TRBJ2-5; 13 nucleotides line up with TRBD2. With 3 bases clipped from V and 3 bases from J, the junction kept 2 bases outside the gene matches. The CDR3 consists of 15 residues. Germline V gene lookup returns CDR1 SGHNT and CDR2 YYREEE (reference sequence).

The chain combines TRBV4-1 with TRBJ2-5; the match to TRBD1 covers 8 bases. The CDR3 covers 21 residues. The V gene end was trimmed by 0 bases and the J gene end by 7 bases; junction bases not matched to a gene: 25. The germline gives CDR1 MGHRA, CDR2 YSYEKL. The CDR3 region is CASSQETFAFRRTGQDGTQYF. The CDR3 coding sequence is TGCGCCAGCAGCCAAGAAACTTTCGCATTCCGAAGGACAGGGCAGGACGGGACCCAGTACTTC.

J is TRBJ1-5 and V is TRBV2; 7 positions agree with TRBD1. Germline lookup yields CDR1 SNHLY and CDR2 FYNNEI. This CDR3 region has 14 residues. Losses at the gene ends were 6 bases for V and 5 bases for J; bases not matched to a gene: 7. The CDR3 sequence is CASSTGTEYQPQHF. In DNA form, the CDR3 reads TGTGCCAGCAGCACCGGGACAGAATATCAGCCCCAGCATTTT.

The chain carries TRBV21-1 and TRBJ2-1; the table names TRBD2, a call not compared with the DNA. TRBV21-1 is a pseudogene segment. The CDR3 consists of 18 residues. The CDR3 sequence is CASSLWGTSGRRYNEQFF. The CDR3, as DNA: TGTGCCAGCAGCCTATGGGGGACTAGCGGGAGGAGGTACAATGAGCAGTTCTTC.

The chain carries TRBV5-1 and TRBJ2-5; TRBD2 agrees at 10 bases. The CDR3 runs to 17 residues. The germline V gene encodes CDR1 SGHRS and CDR2 YFSETQ. The ends lost 2 bases at V and 4 bases at J; junction bases unmatched: 11. For the CDR3, the DNA is TGCGCCAGCAGCTTTAACGCCCTAGCGGGAGCCCGAGAGACCCAGTACTTC. As protein: CASSFNALAGARETQYF.

The chain uses TRBV5-1 and TRBJ2-7, with D perhaps matching TRBD2 (7 bases). V shed 0 bases and J shed 5 bases, with 15 bases lying between them. The CDR3 covers 15 residues. Germline V CDR1 and CDR2: SGHRS, YFSETQ. As DNA, the CDR3 is TGCGCCAGCAGCTTGGGATTCGGGGGGCCACACGAGCAGTACTTC. It translates to CASSLGFGGPHEQYF. The whole variable domain, remainder taken from reference TRBV5-1 and TRBJ2-7, is KAGVTQTPRYLIKTRGQQVTLSCSPISGHRSVSWYQQTPGQGLQFLFEYFSETQRNKGNFPGRFSGRQFSNSRSEMNVSTLELGDSALYLCASSLGFGGPHEQYFGPGTRLTVT.

The genes are TRBV13 and TRBJ2-3, with 14 bases identical to TRBD2. This CDR3 has 16 residues. In germline, CDR1 is PRHDT, CDR2 FYEKMQ (reference sequence). The trim removed 5 bases at V and 4 bases at J, leaving 5 bases unmatched. In DNA form, the CDR3 reads TGTGCCAGCAGCCTCGCGACTAGCGGGGGGGCAGATACGCAGTATTTT. It specifies CASSLATSGGADTQYF.

The chain joins TRBV5-1 to TRBJ2-1; 11 positions agree with TRBD2. The junction had 14 bases not matched to a gene; V was cut back by 9 bases and J by 0 bases. CDR3 size: 18 residues. Germline values: CDR1 SGHRS, CDR2 YFSETQ. CDR3 in DNA: TGCGCCACCTCCCACCCTAGCGGGGGGAAGAGCTCCTACAATGAGCAGTTCTTC. This encodes CATSHPSGGKSSYNEQFF.

The chain joins TRBV6-6 to TRBJ1-1; D gene ambiguous. CDR3 length: 13 amino acids. Trimming removed 6 bases at V and 2 bases at J, with 10 bases between. Germline V gene data show CDR1 as MNHNY and CDR2 as SVGAGI (reference sequence). CDR3 sequence reads: CASSGSPNTEAFF. Here the CDR3 DNA reads TGTGCCAGCAGCGGGAGTCCCAACACTGAAGCTTTCTTT.

The chain uses TRBV4-1 and TRBJ1-5; 11 nucleotides line up with TRBD1. The CDR3 contains 15 residues. CDR1 MGHRA and CDR2 YSYEKL come from the germline V gene. After removal of 6 bases from V and 1 base from J, the junction contained 2 bases not matched to a gene. This chain's CDR3 is CASRGQGGSNQPQHF. The CDR3, as DNA: TGCGCCAGCAGGGGACAGGGGGGGAGCAATCAGCCCCAGCATTTT.

The V call is TRBV30, the J call TRBJ1-5; D gene unclear. The CDR3 consists of 13 residues. V was shortened by 2 bases and J by 7 bases, with 12 bases between the two germline ends. Germline CDR1 reads GTSNPN; CDR2 reads SVGIG (reference sequence). This CDR3 reads CAWSTHRGQPQHF. CDR3 nucleotides: TGTGCCTGGAGTACCCATCGTGGCCAGCCCCAGCATTTT.

J is TRBJ1-1 and V is TRBV2; TRBD1 is a possible D gene (5 bases). Germline V gives CDR1 SNHLY, CDR2 FYNNEI. With 5 bases removed from V and 4 bases from J, the gap between germline ends came to 14 bases. The CDR3 has 14 residues. CDR3 bases: TGTGCCAGCAGTCCAGAATCCGGGGGCACTGAAGCTTTCTTT. Translated: CASSPESGGTEAFF. The entire variable domain, with the rest obtained from reference TRBV2 and TRBJ1-1, is as follows: EPEVTQTPSHQVTQMGQEVILRCVPISNHLYFYWYRQILGQKVEFLVSFYNNEISEKSEIFDDQFSVERPDGSNFTLKIRSTKLEDSAMYFCASSPESGGTEAFFGQGTRLTVV.

The chain combines TRBV6-5 with TRBJ1-2, with TRBD1 as a possible D gene (5 bases). The ends were cut back, 6 bases at V and 0 bases at J, with 11 bases in the middle. The CDR3 length is 14 residues. Germline CDR1 is MNHEY and CDR2 is SVGAGI. The CDR3 nucleotides read TGTGCCAGCAGCCAGACAGCTACTAACTATGGCTACACCTTC. Translated: CASSQTATNYGYTF.

The rearrangement joins TRBV19 to TRBJ1-2; D may be TRBD1 (6 bases). V was cut by 3 bases and J by 3 bases, with 14 bases left in between. The germline V gene encodes CDR1 LNHDA and CDR2 SQIVND (reference sequence). The length of the CDR3 is 15 residues. CDR3 coding DNA: TGTGCCAGTAGTATCCCGCGGGCAGGGGACTATGGCTACACCTTC. This gives the protein CASSIPRAGDYGYTF. The full variable domain, in which reference TRBV19 and TRBJ1-2 provide the parts outside the CDR3, is DGGITQSPKYLFRKEGQNVTLSCEQNLNHDAMYWYRQDPGQGLRLIYYSQIVNDFQKGDIAEGYSVSREKKESFPLTVTSAQKNPTAFYLCASSIPRAGDYGYTFGSGTRLTVV.

V and J are TRBV27 and TRBJ1-5; 7 nucleotides match TRBD1. This CDR3 is 17 amino acids long. Germline CDR1 and CDR2: MNHEY and SMNVEV (reference sequence). Trimming took 2 bases from V and 5 from J; bases not matched to a gene: 12. The CDR3 DNA reads as TGTGCCAGCAGTTTACGTATGGGCAGGGGGTTCGATCAGCCCCAGCATTTT. It yields the protein CASSLRMGRGFDQPQHF.

This rearrangement joins TRBV4-1 to TRBJ1-5, with D perhaps matching TRBD1 (6 bases). Germline V gene lookup returns CDR1 MGHRA and CDR2 YSYEKL. V was trimmed by 6 bases and J by 4 bases, leaving 13 bases between them. This CDR3 spans 14 amino acids. The CDR3 nucleotides read TGCGCCAGCAGTCGGACAGTGGCGAATCAGCCCCAGCATTTT. Protein sequence: CASSRTVANQPQHF.

The genes are TRBV10-2 and TRBJ2-3; perhaps TRBD2 as D (6 bases). Germline CDR1 and CDR2: WSHSY and SAAADI. The CDR3 covers 17 residues. Trimming took 6 bases from V and 2 from J, leaving 21 bases between them. The CDR3, as DNA: TGCGCCAGCAGCCGGCCGGGGTTGGCGGACTACACAGATACGCAGTATTTT. This codes for CASSRPGLADYTDTQYF.

This chain connects TRBV19 to TRBJ2-3; 8 positions agree with TRBD2. The CDR3 contains 15 residues. V trimming: 6 bases; J trimming: 3 bases; junction bases outside the gene matches: 8. Germline CDR1 reads LNHDA; CDR2 reads SQIVND (reference sequence). The CDR3 protein is CASRTSGAVTDTQYF. The CDR3 nucleotides read TGTGCCAGTAGAACTAGCGGAGCCGTTACAGATACGCAGTATTTT.

The chain uses TRBV5-4 and TRBJ2-5; perhaps TRBD2 as D (6 bases). Germline values: CDR1 SGHNT, CDR2 YYREEE (reference sequence). The CDR3 covers 13 residues. Trimming pared 3 bases from V and 4 bases from J, leaving 10 bases between. The CDR3 is CASSWEDRETQYF. In DNA, the CDR3 is TGTGCCAGCAGCTGGGAGGATAGAGAGACCCAGTACTTC.

This clone showed up just a few times. This CDR3 is also generated by other DNA sequences in the sample. V and J are TRBV7-3 and TRBJ2-3; 7 nucleotides align to TRBD2. The CDR3 totals 15 residues. Germline V lookup: CDR1 SGHTA, CDR2 FQGTGA. J gave up 1 base and V 2 bases, and 3 bases lay outside the gene matches. CDR3 sequence reads: CASSLGLAGTDTQYF. CDR3 nucleotide sequence: TGTGCCAGCAGCTTAGGCCTAGCGGGCACAGATACGCAGTATTTT.

The sample holds a few counts of this clone. The chain is built from TRBV5-6 and TRBJ1-1; TRBD1 agrees at 9 bases. Germline-derived CDR1 and CDR2 are SGHDT and YYEEEE. After removal of 4 bases from V and 10 bases from J, the junction contained 2 bases not matched to a gene. The CDR3 is 11 residues long. DNA for the CDR3: TGTGCCAGCAGCGTGGGACAGGGAGCTTTCTTT. It codes for CASSVGQGAFF.